This is a list of T cell receptor beta chains from one sample in a study of blood T cells in healthy people across ages. One entry per CDR3 protein, called by TCRdb with MiXCR from the 5' RACE reads. The sample contains about 780,000 distinct CDR3 sequences, roughly 24% of which appear only once. The same specimen was also included in a second study, on T cells of mothers and their children.

The sequencing input was blood. These receptors originate from a boy younger than 18 in good health. CDR3s include the opening cysteine and the closing phenylalanine or tryptophan. A D gene is named only where the DNA matches it firmly. The size field is filled for only some rows; it gives once, few, many or a size class.

TRBV5-1,NA,NA,TRBJ1-2,TGCGCCAGCAGCTTGCAGGCCGGGAACTATGGCTACACCTTC,CASSLQAGNYGYTF
TRBV20-1,NA,TRBD2,TRBJ2-1,TGCAGTGCTAGAGATAAACTAGCGGGGTACAATGAGCAGTTCTTC,CSARDKLAGYNEQFF
TRBV12-3/TRBV12-4,few,NA,TRBJ1-5,TGTGCCAGCAGCGGCGGGGTGGGCCAGCCCCAGCATTTT,CASSGGVGQPQHF
TRBV12-3/TRBV12-4,NA,NA,TRBJ2-6,TGTGCCAGCGGCTCTCTGGGGGCCAACGTCCTGACTTTC,CASGSLGANVLTF
TRBV7-6,NA,NA,TRBJ2-5,TGTGCCAGCAGCTTAGCGCTAAGACAGACCCAGTACTTC,CASSLALRQTQYF
TRBV5-1,few,TRBD2,TRBJ2-1,TGCGCCAGCAGCTACGGGGGTTGGACTAGCGGTTCGGAGGAGCAGTTCTTC,CASSYGGWTSGSEEQFF
TRBV3-1,few,TRBD1,TRBJ1-1,TGTGCCAGCGGGGCAGGGGGCGGCACTGAAGCTTTCTTT,CASGAGGGTEAFF
TRBV12-3/TRBV12-4,NA,NA,TRBJ1-2,TGTGCCAGCAGATTGACGGGGGTTCCTTTCCAAAATGGCTACACCTTC,CASRLTGVPFQNGYTF
TRBV12-3/TRBV12-4,few,TRBD1,TRBJ1-1,TGTGCCAGCAGTTCCGAGACAGGGGTAACTGAAGCTTTCTTT,CASSSETGVTEAFF
TRBV14,NA,NA,TRBJ2-5,TGTGCCAGCAGCCTTTTAACACAAGAGACCCAGTACTTC,CASSLLTQETQYF
TRBV6-5,few,NA,TRBJ1-1,TGTGCCAGCACCCCCTGGGAGGGCGTAGGCGCTTTCTTT,CASTPWEGVGAFF